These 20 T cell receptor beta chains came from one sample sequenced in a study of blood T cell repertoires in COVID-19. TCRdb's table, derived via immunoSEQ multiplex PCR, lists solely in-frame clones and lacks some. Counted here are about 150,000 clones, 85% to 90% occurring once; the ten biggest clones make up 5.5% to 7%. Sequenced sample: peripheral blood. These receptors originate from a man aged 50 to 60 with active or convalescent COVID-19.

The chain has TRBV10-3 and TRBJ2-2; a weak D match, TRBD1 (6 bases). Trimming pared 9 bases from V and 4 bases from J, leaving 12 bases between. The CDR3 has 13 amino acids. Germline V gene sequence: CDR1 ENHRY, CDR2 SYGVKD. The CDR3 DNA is TGTGCCATAAGGGACACTAGCACCGGGGAGCTGTTTTTT. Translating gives CAIRDTSTGELFF.

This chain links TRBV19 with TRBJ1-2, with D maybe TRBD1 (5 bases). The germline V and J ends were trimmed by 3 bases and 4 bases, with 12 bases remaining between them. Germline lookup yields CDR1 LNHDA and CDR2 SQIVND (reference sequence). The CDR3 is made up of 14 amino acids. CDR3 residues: CASSMRQSRYGYTF. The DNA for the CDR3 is TGTGCCAGTAGTATGAGACAGTCCCGCTATGGCTACACCTTC.

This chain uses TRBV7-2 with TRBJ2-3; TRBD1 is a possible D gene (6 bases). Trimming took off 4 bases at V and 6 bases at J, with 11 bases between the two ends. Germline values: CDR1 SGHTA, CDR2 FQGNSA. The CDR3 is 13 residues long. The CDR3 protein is CASSSVRGDTQYF. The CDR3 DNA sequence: TGTGCCAGCAGCTCCGTGAGGGGGGATACGCAGTATTTT.

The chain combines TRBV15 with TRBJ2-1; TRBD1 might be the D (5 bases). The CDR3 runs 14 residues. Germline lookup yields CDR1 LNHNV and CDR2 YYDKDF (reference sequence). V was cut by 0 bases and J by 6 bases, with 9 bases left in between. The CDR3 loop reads CATSRDRASNEQFF. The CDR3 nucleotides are TGTGCCACCAGCAGAGACAGGGCTTCCAATGAGCAGTTCTTC.

CDR3 coding DNA: TGTGCCACCAGTGATCGGACAGGGTCTGACAATGAGCAGTTCTTC. This encodes CATSDRTGSDNEQFF. The rearrangement uses TRBV24-1 and TRBJ2-1; 8 positions agree with TRBD1. Trimming cost V 3 bases and J 5 bases; bases outside gene matches: 5. The CDR3 runs 15 residues. Germline values: CDR1 KGHDR, CDR2 SFDVKD.

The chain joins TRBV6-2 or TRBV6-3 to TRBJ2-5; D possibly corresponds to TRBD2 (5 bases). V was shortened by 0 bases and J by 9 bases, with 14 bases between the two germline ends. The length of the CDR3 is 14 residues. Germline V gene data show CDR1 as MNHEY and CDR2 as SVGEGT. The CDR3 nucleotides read TGTGCCAGCAGTTACTCGACCCTGCGGGTTTCCCAGTACTTC. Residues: CASSYSTLRVSQYF.

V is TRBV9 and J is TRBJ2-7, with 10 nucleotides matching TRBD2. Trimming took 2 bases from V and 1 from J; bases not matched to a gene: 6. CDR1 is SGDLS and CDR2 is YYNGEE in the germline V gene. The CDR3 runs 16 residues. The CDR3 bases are TGTGCCAGCAGCGTTGGCCCGACTAGCGGGTCCTACGAGCAGTACTTC. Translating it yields CASSVGPTSGSYEQYF.

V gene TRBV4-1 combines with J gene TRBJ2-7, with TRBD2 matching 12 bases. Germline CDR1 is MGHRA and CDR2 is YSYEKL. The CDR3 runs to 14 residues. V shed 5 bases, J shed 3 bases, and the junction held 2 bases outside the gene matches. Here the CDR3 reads CASSKLAGGYEQYF. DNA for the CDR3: TGCGCCAGCAGCAAACTAGCGGGAGGCTACGAGCAGTACTTC.

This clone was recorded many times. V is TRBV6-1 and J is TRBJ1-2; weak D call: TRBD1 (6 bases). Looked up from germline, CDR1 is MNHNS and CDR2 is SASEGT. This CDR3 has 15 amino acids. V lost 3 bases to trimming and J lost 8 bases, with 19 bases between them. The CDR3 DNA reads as TGTGCCAGCAGTGAGTCAGGGGCAGGGAGAGGAGGCTACACCTTC. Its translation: CASSESGAGRGGYTF.

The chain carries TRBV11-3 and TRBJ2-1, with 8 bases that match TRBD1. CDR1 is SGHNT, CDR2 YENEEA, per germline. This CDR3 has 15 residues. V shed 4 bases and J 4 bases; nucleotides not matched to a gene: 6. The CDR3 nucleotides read TGTGCCAGCAGCTCTTCCGGGACAGGATACAATGAGCAGTTCTTC. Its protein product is CASSSSGTGYNEQFF.

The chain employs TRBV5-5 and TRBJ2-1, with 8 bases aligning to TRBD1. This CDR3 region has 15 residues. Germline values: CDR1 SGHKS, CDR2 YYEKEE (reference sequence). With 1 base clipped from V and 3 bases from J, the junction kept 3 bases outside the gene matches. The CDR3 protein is CASSLLTGVYNEQFF. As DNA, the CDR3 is TGTGCCAGCAGCTTGCTGACAGGGGTCTACAATGAGCAGTTCTTC.

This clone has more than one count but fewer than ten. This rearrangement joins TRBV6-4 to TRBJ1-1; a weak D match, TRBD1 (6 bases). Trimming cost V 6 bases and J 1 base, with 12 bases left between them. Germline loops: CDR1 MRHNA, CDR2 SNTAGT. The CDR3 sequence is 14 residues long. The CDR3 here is CASRARGPNTEAFF. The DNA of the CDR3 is TGTGCCAGCAGAGCCAGGGGACCGAACACTGAAGCTTTCTTT.

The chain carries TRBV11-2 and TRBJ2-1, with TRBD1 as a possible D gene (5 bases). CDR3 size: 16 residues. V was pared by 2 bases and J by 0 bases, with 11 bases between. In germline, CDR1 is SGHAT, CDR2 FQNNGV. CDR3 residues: CASSLSYRSSYNEQFF. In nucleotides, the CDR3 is TGTGCCAGCAGCTTAAGCTACAGGAGCTCCTACAATGAGCAGTTCTTC.

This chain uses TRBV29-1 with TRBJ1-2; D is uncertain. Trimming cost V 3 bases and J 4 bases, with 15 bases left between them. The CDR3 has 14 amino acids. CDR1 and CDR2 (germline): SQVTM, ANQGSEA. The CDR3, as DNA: TGCAGCGTTGAGGTTGCCAGTCTTATCTATGGCTACACCTTC. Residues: CSVEVASLIYGYTF.

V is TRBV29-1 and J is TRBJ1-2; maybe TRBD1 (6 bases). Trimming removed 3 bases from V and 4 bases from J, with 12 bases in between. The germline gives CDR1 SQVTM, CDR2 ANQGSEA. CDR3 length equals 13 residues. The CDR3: CSVDLQGTYGYTF. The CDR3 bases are TGCAGCGTTGACTTACAGGGAACCTATGGCTACACCTTC.

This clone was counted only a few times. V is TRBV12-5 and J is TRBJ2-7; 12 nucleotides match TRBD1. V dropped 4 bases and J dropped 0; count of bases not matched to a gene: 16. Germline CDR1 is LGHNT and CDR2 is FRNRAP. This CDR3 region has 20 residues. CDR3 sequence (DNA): TGTGCTAGTGGTTACTCGGCCCAGAGGGGACAGGGGGCCCTCTCCTACGAGCAGTACTTC. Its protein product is CASGYSAQRGQGALSYEQYF. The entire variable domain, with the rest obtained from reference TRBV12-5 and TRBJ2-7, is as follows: DARVTQTPRHKVTEMGQEVTMRCQPILGHNTVFWYRQTMMQGLELLAYFRNRAPLDDSGMPKDRFSAEMPDATLATLKIQPSEPRDSAVYFCASGYSAQRGQGALSYEQYFGPGTRLTVT.

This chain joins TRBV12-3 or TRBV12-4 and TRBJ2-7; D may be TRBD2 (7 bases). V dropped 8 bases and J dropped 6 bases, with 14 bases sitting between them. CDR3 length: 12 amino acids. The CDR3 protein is CASRGAGREQYF. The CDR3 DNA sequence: TGTGCCAGCCGGGGGGCAGGACGCGAGCAGTACTTC.

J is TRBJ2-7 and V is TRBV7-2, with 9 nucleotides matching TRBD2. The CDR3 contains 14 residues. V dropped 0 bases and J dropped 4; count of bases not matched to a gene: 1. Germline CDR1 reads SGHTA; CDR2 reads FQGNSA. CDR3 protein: CASSLASGSYEQYF. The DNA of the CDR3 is TGTGCCAGCAGCTTAGCTAGCGGGAGTTACGAGCAGTACTTC.

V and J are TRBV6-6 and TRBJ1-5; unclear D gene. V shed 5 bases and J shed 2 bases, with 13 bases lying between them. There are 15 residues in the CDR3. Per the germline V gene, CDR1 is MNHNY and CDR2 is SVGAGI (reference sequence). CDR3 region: CASSRVLAGNQPQHF. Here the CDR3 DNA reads TGTGCCAGCAGTCGAGTCCTAGCAGGCAATCAGCCCCAGCATTTT.

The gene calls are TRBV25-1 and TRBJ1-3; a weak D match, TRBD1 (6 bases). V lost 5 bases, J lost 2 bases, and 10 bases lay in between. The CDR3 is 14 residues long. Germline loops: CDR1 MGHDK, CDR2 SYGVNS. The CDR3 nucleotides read TGTGCCAGCAGTTTTGGGACACCTGGAAACACCATATATTTT. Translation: CASSFGTPGNTIYF.